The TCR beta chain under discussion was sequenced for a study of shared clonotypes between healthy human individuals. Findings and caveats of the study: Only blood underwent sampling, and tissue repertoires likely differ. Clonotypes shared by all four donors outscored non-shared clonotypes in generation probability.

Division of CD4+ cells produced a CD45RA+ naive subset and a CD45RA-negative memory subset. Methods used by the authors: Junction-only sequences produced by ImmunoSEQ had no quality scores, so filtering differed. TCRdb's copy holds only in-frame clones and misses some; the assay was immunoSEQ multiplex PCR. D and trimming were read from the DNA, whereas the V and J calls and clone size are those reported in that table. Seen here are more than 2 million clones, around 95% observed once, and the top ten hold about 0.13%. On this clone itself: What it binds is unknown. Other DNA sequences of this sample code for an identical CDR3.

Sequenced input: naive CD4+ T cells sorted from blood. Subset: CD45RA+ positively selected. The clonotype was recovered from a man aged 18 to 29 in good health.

CDR3 sequence (DNA): TGTGCCAGCAGCTTGGGGGCAGGGAGCTCCTACGAGCAGTACTTC. Its translation: CASSLGAGSSYEQYF. The chain uses TRBV5-4 and TRBJ2-7; D assignment may be TRBD1 or TRBD2 (5 bases each). The CDR3 loop spans 15 amino acids. The V end lost 0 bases, the J end lost 0 bases, and 10 bases lay between the germline ends. Germline lookup yields CDR1 SGHNT and CDR2 YYREEE (reference sequence). Looking up the rest from reference TRBV5-4 and TRBJ2-7 gives the full variable domain: ETGVTQSPTHLIKTRGQQVTLRCSSQSGHNTVSWYQQALGQGPQFIFQYYREEENGRGNFPPRFSGLQFPNYSSELNVNALELDDSALYLCASSLGAGSSYEQYFGPGTRLTVT.